These 24 T cell receptor beta chains were sequenced from one sample in a study of CD8 T cells in Susac syndrome. With random hexamers, reverse transcription was performed on about 0.5 to 1 ug of RNA. TCRdb itself ran the immunoSEQ multiplex PCR reads through MiXCR, one entry per CDR3 protein. The table includes around 200,000 distinct CDR3 sequences, just under 95% detected once. Sequenced material: CD4+ T cells from PBMCs. The receptor source for this set is a human donor with Susac syndrome.

The rearrangement links TRBV6-2 or TRBV6-3 to TRBJ2-7; D possibly matches TRBD1 or TRBD2 (6 bases each). The V and J ends lost 8 bases and 5 bases respectively, with 19 bases between them. This CDR3 contains 14 residues. Germline CDR1 and CDR2: MNHEY and SVGEGT. CDR3 region: CASLGGASSHEQYF. As DNA, the CDR3 is TGTGCCAGCCTGGGGGGCGCTTCGTCCCACGAGCAGTACTTC.

As regards this clonotype: The junction and the germline gene differ at one end; a read error may be behind it. V usage is TRBV11-2 and J usage is TRBJ2-7, with D perhaps matching TRBD2 (6 bases). Looked up from germline, CDR1 is SGHAT and CDR2 is FQNNGV. The CDR3 covers 12 residues. CDR3 sequence: CASAGSPYEQYF. The CDR3 nucleotides are TGCGCCTCGGCGGGATCACCCTACGAGCAGTACTTC.

The chain recombines TRBV20-1 with TRBJ1-5, with 10 bases lining up with TRBD1. The V segment lost 0 bases and the J segment 7 bases; nucleotides outside the gene matches: 6. Germline V gives CDR1 DFQATT, CDR2 SNEGSKA (reference sequence). The length of the CDR3 is 15 residues. The DNA of the CDR3 is TGCAGTGCTAGAGAAGGGACAGGGGCTGGACAGCCCCAGCATTTT. It translates to CSAREGTGAGQPQHF.

The V gene is TRBV30, the J gene TRBJ2-5, with 9 bases aligning to TRBD2. The V gene's germline CDR1 is GTSNPN and CDR2 SVGIG (reference sequence). The V segment lost 7 bases and the J segment 0 bases; nucleotides outside the gene matches: 9. CDR3 length: 15 residues. This chain's CDR3 is CASHGAGGYQETQYF. As DNA, the CDR3 is TGTGCCTCACACGGGGCGGGGGGGTACCAAGAGACCCAGTACTTC.

This chain joins TRBV28 and TRBJ2-1, with a tentative D call TRBD2 (5 bases). With 5 bases removed from V and 5 bases from J, the gap between germline ends came to 10 bases. This CDR3 comprises 13 residues. The germline V gene has CDR1 MDHEN and CDR2 SYDVKM. CDR3 protein: CASSIPSHNEQFF. The CDR3 DNA is TGTGCCAGCAGTATACCTAGCCACAATGAGCAGTTCTTC.

This clonotype was observed a handful of times. The CDR3 sequence: CASRSGETQYF. CDR3 bases: TGTGCCAGCAGATCCGGAGAGACCCAGTACTTC. The chain couples TRBV7-2 to TRBJ2-5, with D unclear. V was cut by 6 bases and J by 4 bases, with 6 bases left in between. This CDR3 spans 11 amino acids. Germline V gives CDR1 SGHTA, CDR2 FQGNSA.

This chain joins TRBV28 and TRBJ1-1; 9 positions match TRBD1. The CDR3 sequence is 15 residues long. Germline-derived CDR1 and CDR2 are MDHEN and SYDVKM. V lost 5 bases and J lost 4; bases outside the gene matches: 8. CDR3 nucleotide sequence: TGTGCCAGCAGTACACAGGGGGCCTCGGGCACTGAAGCTTTCTTT. It yields the protein CASSTQGASGTEAFF.

V and J are TRBV7-2 and TRBJ2-3, with D possibly being TRBD2 (6 bases). Trimming removed 3 bases at V and 5 bases at J, with 15 bases between. The germline gives CDR1 SGHTA, CDR2 FQGNSA. The CDR3 covers 15 residues. CDR3 protein: CASSLALGGGDTQYF. The CDR3 DNA is TGTGCCAGCAGCTTGGCTTTGGGGGGAGGAGATACGCAGTATTTT.

The chain carries TRBV6-1 and TRBJ2-7; D is ambiguous. The CDR3 is 17 residues long. From germline, CDR1 is MNHNS and CDR2 SASEGT. V was shortened by 6 bases and J by 2 bases, with 23 bases between the two germline ends. The CDR3 DNA follows: TGTGCCAGCAGCCGAACCCACCCAAGCCCGAGCGCCTACGAGCAGTACTTC. Translated, it gives CASSRTHPSPSAYEQYF.

The CDR3 spells CAWRTPEAGGDYEQYF. The CDR3 DNA reads as TGTGCCTGGAGGACCCCCGAAGCGGGAGGAGATTACGAGCAGTACTTC. This chain uses TRBV30 with TRBJ2-7; 9 nucleotides match TRBD2. CDR1 is GTSNPN, CDR2 SVGIG, per germline (reference sequence). With 3 bases clipped from V and 4 bases from J, the junction kept 13 bases outside the gene matches. This CDR3 has 16 amino acids.

The chain uses TRBV18 and TRBJ2-1; D gene unclear. The CDR3 length is 16 residues. In germline, CDR1 is KGHSH, CDR2 LQKENI. Trimming removed 2 bases at V and 6 bases at J, with 17 bases between. The CDR3 nucleotides read TGTGCCAGCTCACCAATCAACACCTCCCCCGCCAATGAGCAGTTCTTC. Its translation: CASSPINTSPANEQFF. The whole variable domain, remainder taken from reference TRBV18 and TRBJ2-1, is NAGVMQNPRHLVRRRGQEARLRCSPMKGHSHVYWYRQLPEEGLKFMVYLQKENIIDESGMPKERFSAEFPKEGPSILRIQQVVRGDSAAYFCASSPINTSPANEQFFGPGTRLTVL.

The V and J genes are TRBV3-1 and TRBJ2-1; 12 bases match TRBD2. The germline gives CDR1 LGHDT, CDR2 YNNKEL (reference sequence). CDR3 length: 17 amino acids. The junction had 3 bases not matched to a gene; V was cut back by 3 bases and J by 0 bases. CDR3 sequence reads: CASSQTSGGYSYNEQFF. The CDR3 nucleotides are TGTGCCAGCAGCCAGACTAGCGGGGGATACTCCTACAATGAGCAGTTCTTC.

This chain connects TRBV11-2 to TRBJ2-7; possible D gene TRBD2, 5 bases. This CDR3 is built from 13 residues. Trimming removed 1 base at V and 7 bases at J, with 11 bases between. CDR1 is SGHAT, CDR2 FQNNGV, per germline. The CDR3 loop reads CASSLGQAVEQYF. DNA of the CDR3: TGTGCCAGCAGCTTAGGCCAAGCGGTGGAGCAGTACTTC.

The V call is TRBV6-2 or TRBV6-3, the J call TRBJ1-5; D uncertain. The CDR3 has 13 amino acids. Germline V gene sequence: CDR1 MNHEY, CDR2 SVGEGT. The V end lost 3 bases, the J end lost 4 bases, and 7 bases lay between the germline ends. The CDR3 sequence: CASSYGPNQPQHF. CDR3 DNA: TGTGCCAGCAGTTATGGTCCTAATCAGCCCCAGCATTTT.

The chain combines TRBV2 with TRBJ2-5; possible D gene TRBD2, 6 bases. The germline CDR1 and CDR2 sequences are SNHLY and FYNNEI. The CDR3 sequence is 12 residues long. The ends were cut back, 8 bases at V and 4 bases at J, with 11 bases in the middle. CDR3 bases: TGTGCCAGCGCCCGGGGGTCAGAGACCCAGTACTTC. Translation: CASARGSETQYF.

The V and J genes are TRBV20-1 and TRBJ1-1; a weak D match, TRBD1 (5 bases). CDR3 length equals 15 residues. Germline V lookup: CDR1 DFQATT, CDR2 SNEGSKA (reference sequence). V was trimmed by 0 bases and J by 5 bases, leaving 16 bases between them. CDR3 region: CSARDLKRRTTEAFF. The CDR3 DNA is TGCAGTGCTAGAGATCTGAAGCGCAGGACAACTGAAGCTTTCTTT.

The rearrangement uses TRBV20-1 and TRBJ1-2; D is unclear. V was cut by 6 bases and J by 2 bases, with 13 bases left in between. The germline gives CDR1 DFQATT, CDR2 SNEGSKA (reference sequence). The CDR3 totals 13 residues. Written as DNA, the CDR3 is TGCAGTGCCCCCCCTCGGGGAAACTATGGCTACACCTTC. This translates into CSAPPRGNYGYTF.

V usage is TRBV25-1 and J usage is TRBJ2-2; D call uncertain. Germline assignment: CDR1 MGHDK and CDR2 SYGVNS. V lost 1 base and J lost 5, with 8 bases in between. The CDR3 is 14 residues long. The CDR3 here is CASSESLYTGELFF. DNA for the CDR3: TGTGCCAGCAGTGAATCTCTCTATACCGGGGAGCTGTTTTTT. Full variable domain (rest looked up from reference TRBV25-1 and TRBJ2-2): EADIYQTPRYLVIGTGKKITLECSQTMGHDKMYWYQQDPGMELHLIHYSYGVNSTEKGDLSSESTVSRIRTEHFPLTLESARPSHTSQYLCASSESLYTGELFFGEGSRLTVL.

Concerning this clonotype itself: Compared with germline, one end of the junction differs, possibly owing to a read error. The chain uses TRBV11-2 and TRBJ2-1; 7 nucleotides match TRBD2. From germline, CDR1 is SGHAT and CDR2 FQNNGV. The CDR3 is made up of 14 amino acids. This CDR3 reads CASSLDLGGDEQFF. The CDR3 coding sequence is TGTGCCAGCAGCTTAGATTTGGGAGGGGATGAACAGTTCTTC.

The V call is TRBV7-8, the J call TRBJ2-1, with D maybe TRBD2 (5 bases). Germline lookup yields CDR1 SGHVS and CDR2 FQNEAQ. V lost 3 bases, J lost 7 bases, and 16 bases lay in between. There are 15 residues in the CDR3. The CDR3 sequence is CASSFTGLATNEQFF. The CDR3 bases are TGTGCCAGCAGCTTCACTGGACTCGCGACGAATGAGCAGTTCTTC.

In DNA, the CDR3 is TGTGCCAGCAGCTTAGCTGGGAGTAGCCGTACGGAGACCCAGTACTTC. It specifies CASSLAGSSRTETQYF. The chain employs TRBV7-2 and TRBJ2-5, with D possibly matching TRBD2 (5 bases). The CDR3 contains 16 residues. Trimming left V 0 bases short and J 5 bases short, with 16 bases between. Germline loops: CDR1 SGHTA, CDR2 FQGNSA.

This clonotype showed up just a few times. DNA for the CDR3: TGTGCCAGCAGTCCCAATAAAGCGGTGCAGGGGGCCCAGTACTTC. Translation gives CASSPNKAVQGAQYF. This chain links TRBV6-1 with TRBJ2-5; the match to TRBD1 covers 7 bases. Trimming at V came to 5 bases and at J to 9 bases, leaving 15 bases not matched to a gene. This CDR3 has 15 residues. Germline V lookup: CDR1 MNHNS, CDR2 SASEGT.

The V and J genes are TRBV7-2 and TRBJ2-7; 14 nucleotides line up with TRBD2. The ends lost 4 bases at V and 5 bases at J; junction bases unmatched: 7. The CDR3 covers 16 residues. Per the germline V gene, CDR1 is SGHTA and CDR2 is FQGNSA. This chain's CDR3 is CASSSRLAGGPDEQYF. The CDR3 bases are TGTGCCAGCAGCTCCCGACTAGCGGGAGGGCCTGACGAGCAGTACTTC. The full variable domain, its missing parts supplied by reference TRBV7-2 and TRBJ2-7, is GAGVSQSPSNKVTEKGKDVELRCDPISGHTALYWYRQSLGQGLEFLIYFQGNSAPDKSGLPSDRFSAERTGGSVSTLTIQRTQQEDSAVYLCASSSRLAGGPDEQYFGPGTRLTVT.

CDR3 in amino acids: CASSLSRGAKTQYF. The CDR3 nucleotides read TGTGCCAGCAGTTTATCGCGGGGTGCGAAGACCCAGTACTTC. V gene TRBV27 combines with J gene TRBJ2-5, with a tentative D call TRBD2 (6 bases). The germline V and J ends were trimmed by 0 bases and 6 bases, with 11 bases remaining between them. Germline V gene data show CDR1 as MNHEY and CDR2 as SMNVEV (reference sequence). The CDR3 runs 14 residues.